What follows is one T cell receptor (beta chain) and its context. Its antigen is unidentified. For every subset, genomic DNA was evenly distributed across several immunoSEQ plates. Source study methods: With immunoSEQ giving junction-only sequences and no quality scores, filtering differed. Clones were sequenced by immunoSEQ multiplex PCR, and TCRdb holds only the in-frame ones, with some missing. Clone size and V and J calls were adopted from that table, with D and trimming inferred from the DNA. The sample carries 2 million to 2.5 million clones, 80% to 95% recorded once. CD45RA+ naive and CD45RA-negative memory subsets were separated from CD4+ cells. The sample comes from a study of shared clonotypes between healthy human individuals. Notes on the study in general: Among non-shared clonotypes, generation probabilities were lower than among those shared by all four donors.

This CDR3 comprises 13 residues. V was clipped by 6 bases and J by 2 bases, with 11 bases between them. Germline CDR1 is SNHLY and CDR2 is FYNNEI. Sample: naive CD4+ T cells from PBMCs. Subset reported: CD45RA+ positively selected. The TCR comes from a man between 18 and 35 years old in good health. Some clones in this sample may be carry-over from other donors' samples. The chain employs TRBV2 and TRBJ2-7; a weak D match, TRBD2 (6 bases). The CDR3 reads CASRGGSTYEQYF. The CDR3 coding sequence is TGTGCCAGCAGGGGGGGATCCACCTACGAGCAGTACTTC.